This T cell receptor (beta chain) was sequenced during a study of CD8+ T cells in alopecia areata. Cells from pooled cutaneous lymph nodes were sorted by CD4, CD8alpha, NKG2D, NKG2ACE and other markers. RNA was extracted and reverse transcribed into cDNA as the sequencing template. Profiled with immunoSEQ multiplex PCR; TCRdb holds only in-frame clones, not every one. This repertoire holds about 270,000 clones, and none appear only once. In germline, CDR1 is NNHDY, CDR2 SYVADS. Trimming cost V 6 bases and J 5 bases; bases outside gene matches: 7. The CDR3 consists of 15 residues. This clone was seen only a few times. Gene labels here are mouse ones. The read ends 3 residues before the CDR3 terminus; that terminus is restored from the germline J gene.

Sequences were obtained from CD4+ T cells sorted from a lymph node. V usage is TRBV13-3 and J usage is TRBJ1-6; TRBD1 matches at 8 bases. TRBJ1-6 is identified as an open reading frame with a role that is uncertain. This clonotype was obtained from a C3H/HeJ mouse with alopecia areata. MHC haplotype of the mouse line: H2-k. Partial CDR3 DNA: TGTGCCAGCACCCTGACAGGGGAGGATAATTCGCCC. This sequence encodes CASTLTGEDNSP. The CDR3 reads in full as CASTLTGEDNSPLYF.